A single sample is the source of the 4 T cell receptor beta chains below, sequenced in a study of blood T cell repertoires in COVID-19. Repertoires were generated with immunoSEQ multiplex PCR, while TCRdb's copy carries only in-frame clones and drops some. The sample has about 180,000 clones; roughly nine tenths are singletons. The sequenced sample was peripheral blood. The source is a young woman with active or convalescent COVID-19.

The rearrangement links TRBV2 to TRBJ1-2; weak D call: TRBD1 (5 bases). CDR3 length equals 12 residues. Trimming took off 2 bases at V and 7 bases at J, with 8 bases between the two ends. Germline CDR1 reads SNHLY; CDR2 reads FYNNEI. The CDR3 region has the DNA TGTGCCAGCAGTGAAAACAGGATTGGCTACACCTTC. Translated, it gives CASSENRIGYTF.

The chain carries TRBV13 and TRBJ1-1, with D tentatively TRBD1 (5 bases). V lost 0 bases to trimming and J lost 0 bases, with 14 bases between them. Germline V lookup: CDR1 PRHDT, CDR2 FYEKMQ (reference sequence). The CDR3 runs to 17 residues. The CDR3 nucleotides are TGTGCCAGCAGCTTAGGCCTAAGGTCAGGGATGAACACTGAAGCTTTCTTT. Its protein is CASSLGLRSGMNTEAFF.

The gene calls are TRBV25-1 and TRBJ1-1; TRBD1 matches 7 bases. Germline V gene data show CDR1 as MGHDK and CDR2 as SYGVNS. J was trimmed by 1 base and V by 4 bases; bases with no gene match: 3. This CDR3 has 14 amino acids. The chain's CDR3 is CASSAGQQNTEAFF. CDR3 sequence (DNA): TGTGCCAGCAGTGCGGGACAGCAGAACACTGAAGCTTTCTTT. Combining the CDR3 with reference TRBV25-1 and TRBJ1-1 gives the whole variable domain EADIYQTPRYLVIGTGKKITLECSQTMGHDKMYWYQQDPGMELHLIHYSYGVNSTEKGDLSSESTVSRIRTEHFPLTLESARPSHTSQYLCASSAGQQNTEAFFGQGTRLTVV.

This clone was seen once. This chain links TRBV5-1 with TRBJ1-6; D is unclear. The CDR3 has 14 amino acids. Germline CDR1 is SGHRS and CDR2 is YFSETQ. The V gene lost 2 bases and the J gene lost 9 bases, with 12 bases spanning the gap. CDR3 coding DNA: TGCGCCAGCAGCTTCGGCGGCGGTACTTCACCCCTCCACTTT. Protein: CASSFGGGTSPLHF.